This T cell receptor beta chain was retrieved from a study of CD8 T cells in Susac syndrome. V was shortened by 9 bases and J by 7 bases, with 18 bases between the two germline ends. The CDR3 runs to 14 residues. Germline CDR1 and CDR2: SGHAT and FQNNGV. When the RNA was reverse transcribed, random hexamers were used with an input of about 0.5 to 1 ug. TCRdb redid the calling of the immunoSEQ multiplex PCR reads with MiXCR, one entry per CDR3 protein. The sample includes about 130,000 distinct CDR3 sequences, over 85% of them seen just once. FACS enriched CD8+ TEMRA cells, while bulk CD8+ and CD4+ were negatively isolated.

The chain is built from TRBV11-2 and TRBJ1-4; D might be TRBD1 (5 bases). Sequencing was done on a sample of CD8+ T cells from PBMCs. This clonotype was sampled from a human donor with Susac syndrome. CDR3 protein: CASRGPGGAEKLFF. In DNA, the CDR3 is TGTGCCAGTCGGGGACCGGGAGGGGCTGAAAAACTGTTTTTT.